The 25 T cell receptor beta chains reported below all come from one sample, sequenced in a study of blood T cell repertoires in COVID-19. Clones were read by immunoSEQ multiplex PCR, and TCRdb kept only the in-frame ones, dropping some. The table has around 93,000 clones, 88% seen once; the top ten hold more than 9.5%. Sequenced: peripheral blood. These receptors came from an older man with acute or convalescent COVID-19.

The chain has TRBV19 and TRBJ1-5, with D perhaps TRBD1 (6 bases). CDR1 LNHDA and CDR2 SQIVND come from the germline V gene (reference sequence). The ends were cut back, 0 bases at V and 4 bases at J, with 10 bases in the middle. This CDR3 has 15 amino acids. CDR3 coding DNA: TGTGCCAGTAGTATAGATAACCAGGGGAATCAGCCCCAGCATTTT. Its protein is CASSIDNQGNQPQHF. Filled out from reference TRBV19 and TRBJ1-5, the complete variable domain reads DGGITQSPKYLFRKEGQNVTLSCEQNLNHDAMYWYRQDPGQGLRLIYYSQIVNDFQKGDIAEGYSVSREKKESFPLTVTSAQKNPTAFYLCASSIDNQGNQPQHFGDGTRLSIL.

This chain uses TRBV7-3 with TRBJ2-3; 7 bases align to TRBD1. The CDR3 is made up of 15 amino acids. Germline trimming cut 1 base from V and 9 bases from J; bases unmatched to any gene: 10. From germline, CDR1 is SGHTA and CDR2 FQGTGA. The CDR3: CASSLMTGPRSTQYF. CDR3 nucleotide sequence: TGTGCCAGCAGCTTAATGACAGGGCCTAGGTCCACGCAGTATTTT.

The rearrangement uses TRBV19 and TRBJ2-6, with D unclear. The CDR3 spans 14 residues. CDR1 is LNHDA, CDR2 SQIVND, per germline (reference sequence). V was shortened by 3 bases and J by 0 bases, with 3 bases between the two germline ends. The CDR3 coding sequence is TGTGCCAGTAGTATCGGCTCTGGGGCCAACGTCCTGACTTTC. Amino acids: CASSIGSGANVLTF.

The rearrangement uses TRBV6-2 or TRBV6-3 and TRBJ2-3; possible D gene TRBD1, 5 bases. Trimming cost V 3 bases and J 0 bases, with 13 bases left between them. The CDR3 extends over 16 amino acids. From germline, CDR1 is MNHEY and CDR2 SVGEGT. The DNA for the CDR3 is TGTGCCAGCAGTTATCGGTTTACAGGTAGCACAGATACGCAGTATTTT. This gives the protein CASSYRFTGSTDTQYF.

V usage is TRBV6-2 or TRBV6-3 and J usage is TRBJ2-7; no reliable D call. The V gene's germline CDR1 is MNHEY and CDR2 SVGEGT. The CDR3 extends over 15 amino acids. Deletions cut 4 bases from V and 5 bases from J, with 18 bases between. The CDR3 DNA follows: TGTGCCAGCAGTTTCCCCCGGGTAGAAGGCGACGAGCAGTACTTC. This encodes CASSFPRVEGDEQYF.

This chain joins TRBV5-6 and TRBJ1-1, with D unresolved. The CDR3 has 14 amino acids. Trimming cost V 3 bases and J 2 bases, with 11 bases left between them. Germline assignment: CDR1 SGHDT and CDR2 YYEEEE. CDR3 bases: TGTGCCAGCAGCTCTGGCAGGTACAACACTGAAGCTTTCTTT. As protein: CASSSGRYNTEAFF.

The rearrangement links TRBV19 to TRBJ1-5, with TRBD1 matching over 11 bases. Germline trimming cut 6 bases from V and 2 bases from J; bases unmatched to any gene: 3. There are 15 residues in the CDR3. Germline CDR1 reads LNHDA; CDR2 reads SQIVND (reference sequence). In DNA, the CDR3 is TGTGCCAGTAGAGGGACAGGGGGACGCAATCAGCCCCAGCATTTT. It codes for CASRGTGGRNQPQHF.

The chain recombines TRBV7-8 with TRBJ2-7; 13 bases agree with TRBD2. With V trimmed by 6 bases and J by 0 bases, 2 bases remained unmatched. Germline values: CDR1 SGHVS, CDR2 FQNEAQ. This CDR3 region has 15 residues. CDR3 in DNA: TGTGCCAGCAGTCGGACTAGCGGGGGCTCCTACGAGCAGTACTTC. Encoded protein: CASSRTSGGSYEQYF.

The rearrangement links TRBV7-9 to TRBJ1-5; 11 bases fit TRBD1. The junction had 6 bases not matched to a gene; V was cut back by 5 bases and J by 6 bases. The CDR3 is 15 amino acids. In germline, CDR1 is SEHNR, CDR2 FQNEAQ (reference sequence). The CDR3 DNA follows: TGTGCCAGCAGCCCAGGGACAGGGGGAGGTCAGCCCCAGCATTTT. It encodes CASSPGTGGGQPQHF.

V gene TRBV28 combines with J gene TRBJ1-5; no reliable D call. V gave up 6 bases and J gave up 4 bases, with 7 bases separating them. Germline V CDR1 and CDR2: MDHEN, SYDVKM. The CDR3 sequence is 12 residues long. CDR3 loop: CASSLLNQPQHF. In DNA, the CDR3 is TGTGCCAGCAGCTTACTAAATCAGCCCCAGCATTTT.

The V gene is TRBV6-5, the J gene TRBJ1-1; D possibly corresponds to TRBD1 (5 bases). The CDR3 extends over 15 amino acids. Germline V gene sequence: CDR1 MNHEY, CDR2 SVGAGI. V was cut by 2 bases and J by 4 bases, with 14 bases left in between. The CDR3 loop reads CASSYGARSSTEAFF. CDR3 coding DNA: TGTGCCAGCAGTTACGGGGCCAGGTCGAGCACTGAAGCTTTCTTT.

The V and J genes are TRBV18 and TRBJ1-5; 9 bases agree with TRBD1. The CDR3 covers 14 residues. The ends lost 3 bases at V and 6 bases at J; junction bases unmatched: 3. Germline loops: CDR1 KGHSH, CDR2 LQKENI. CDR3 bases: TGTGCCAGCTCACCCGGGACAGGGAGTCAGCCCCAGCATTTT. Amino acid sequence: CASSPGTGSQPQHF.

V usage is TRBV14 and J usage is TRBJ1-5, with 9 bases matching TRBD1. This CDR3 contains 17 residues. Germline trimming cut 3 bases from V and 3 bases from J; bases unmatched to any gene: 9. Germline CDR1 reads SGHDN; CDR2 reads FVKESK. The CDR3 is CASSHPRTGADNQPQHF. CDR3 DNA sequence: TGTGCCAGCAGCCACCCCAGGACAGGGGCTGACAATCAGCCCCAGCATTTT. Full variable domain (outside the CDR3, taken from reference TRBV14 and TRBJ1-5): EAGVTQFPSHSVIEKGQTVTLRCDPISGHDNLYWYRRVMGKEIKFLLHFVKESKQDESGMPNNRFLAERTGGTYSTLKVQPAELEDSGVYFCASSHPRTGADNQPQHFGDGTRLSIL.

V usage is TRBV28 and J usage is TRBJ2-7, with D possibly matching TRBD1 (5 bases). The V gene's germline CDR1 is MDHEN and CDR2 SYDVKM. Between the trimmed V and J ends, which lost 2 bases and 5 bases, there was a span of 13 bases. The CDR3 runs to 14 residues. The CDR3 spells CASSLPRGYHEQYF. CDR3 in DNA: TGTGCCAGCAGTTTACCTAGGGGTTACCACGAGCAGTACTTC.

The chain carries TRBV6-6 and TRBJ1-4, with 9 bases lining up with TRBD1. The trim removed 5 bases at V and 7 bases at J, leaving 2 bases unmatched. The germline V gene encodes CDR1 MNHNY and CDR2 SVGAGI (reference sequence). There are 13 residues in the CDR3. DNA of the CDR3: TGTGCCAGCAGTGGGACAGGGTTTGAAAAACTGTTTTTT. Amino acid sequence: CASSGTGFEKLFF.

V gene TRBV7-9 combines with J gene TRBJ2-5, with 15 nucleotides matching TRBD2. J lost 5 bases, V lost 5 bases, and 9 bases had no gene match. The CDR3 sequence is 17 residues long. The germline CDR1 and CDR2 sequences are SEHNR and FQNEAQ (reference sequence). The DNA of the CDR3 is TGTGCCAGCAGCATGGGACTAGCGGGGGGCCTATCCGAGACCCAGTACTTC. This encodes CASSMGLAGGLSETQYF.

The chain recombines TRBV28 with TRBJ2-7; 8 bases align to TRBD1. The CDR3 is 15 residues long. Trimming cost V 5 bases and J 2 bases; bases outside gene matches: 8. The germline CDR1 and CDR2 sequences are MDHEN and SYDVKM. The CDR3 bases are TGTGCCAGCAGTGACTACAGGGGGTCCACCTACGAGCAGTACTTC. Translated, it gives CASSDYRGSTYEQYF.

The chain is built from TRBV27 and TRBJ1-5; D is possibly TRBD1 (6 bases). V was shortened by 0 bases and J by 3 bases, with 9 bases between the two germline ends. The germline gives CDR1 MNHEY, CDR2 SMNVEV (reference sequence). The CDR3 loop spans 15 amino acids. This CDR3 reads CASSLSGALNQPQHF. The CDR3 region has the DNA TGTGCCAGCAGTTTATCGGGGGCCCTCAATCAGCCCCAGCATTTT.

This clone was picked up one time. This chain uses TRBV3-1 (or the pseudogene TRBV3-2) with TRBJ1-5, with 9 nucleotides matching TRBD1. With V trimmed by 4 bases and J by 1 base, 11 bases remained unmatched. This CDR3 region has 18 residues. Germline V gene sequence: CDR1 LGHDT, CDR2 YNNKEL (reference sequence). The CDR3 loop reads CASSLPPGTGPSNQPQHF. The DNA for the CDR3 is TGTGCCAGCAGCCTTCCTCCCGGGACAGGGCCGAGCAATCAGCCCCAGCATTTT.

The V gene is TRBV7-8, the J gene TRBJ1-2; the match to TRBD1 covers 9 bases. Trimming cost V 5 bases and J 7 bases; bases outside gene matches: 11. CDR1 and CDR2 from the germline V gene are SGHVS and FQNEAQ. This CDR3 region has 15 residues. The chain's CDR3 is CASSRFSGDRAGYTF. The CDR3 DNA follows: TGTGCCAGCAGCCGTTTTTCGGGGGACAGGGCTGGCTACACCTTC.

The chain joins TRBV27 to TRBJ1-6; 7 bases match TRBD1. This CDR3 has 13 residues. Germline CDR1 MNHEY, CDR2 SMNVEV (reference sequence). The J segment lost 8 bases and the V segment lost 6 bases, leaving 4 bases of the junction unmatched. CDR3 in DNA: TGTGCCAGCAGGTTACAGGGGTATTCACCCCTCCACTTT. Its protein product is CASRLQGYSPLHF.

This sequence joins TRBV7-3 and TRBJ1-1; 7 positions agree with TRBD1. V was pared by 5 bases and J by 1 base, with 7 bases of the junction left unmatched. CDR1 and CDR2 (germline): SGHTA, FQGTGA. The CDR3 runs to 15 residues. The CDR3 protein is CASSPQTGPNTEAFF. The CDR3 nucleotides are TGTGCCAGCAGCCCCCAGACAGGGCCGAACACTGAAGCTTTCTTT.

The chain joins TRBV9 to TRBJ1-1; D not resolved. The CDR3 runs 13 residues. Germline V gives CDR1 SGDLS, CDR2 YYNGEE. Trimming cost V 0 bases and J 4 bases, with 7 bases left between them. CDR3 residues: CASSVDSGTEAFF. As DNA, the CDR3 is TGTGCCAGCAGCGTAGATTCGGGCACTGAAGCTTTCTTT.

The gene calls are TRBV30 and TRBJ2-1; 7 bases are a match to TRBD2. Germline CDR1 and CDR2: GTSNPN and SVGIG (reference sequence). This CDR3 contains 13 residues. J gave up 0 bases and V 8 bases, and 4 bases lay outside the gene matches. The CDR3 sequence is CAGGGSSYNEQFF. CDR3 nucleotides: TGTGCCGGTGGCGGGAGCTCCTACAATGAGCAGTTCTTC.

The genes are TRBV7-9 and TRBJ2-7, with 8 positions matching TRBD1. The V gene's germline CDR1 is SEHNR and CDR2 FQNEAQ (reference sequence). J lost 3 bases, V lost 5 bases, and 6 bases had no gene match. The CDR3 length is 14 residues. Written as DNA, the CDR3 is TGTGCCAGCAGCCCTGACAGGGGTCTCTACGAGCAGTACTTC. This codes for CASSPDRGLYEQYF.